The 11 T cell receptor beta chains in this list originate from one sample, sequenced in a study of cytomegalovirus exposure and HLA in healthy donors (TCRdb year 2017). The library was built by means of the immunoSEQ multiplex PCR assay. For the multiplex PCR, a mixture combining 60 forward primers for TCR Vbeta segments and 13 reverse primers for TCR Jbeta segments was used. TCRdb stores this immuneACCESS table with in-frame sequences only. Part of the clones is absent; in the studies checked, under half of the shortfall reflects unresolved V genes, and no reason is known for the rest. The sample table includes some 200,000 clones. Jointly, the top ten make up roughly 0.7% of the sample. The sequenced sample consisted of PBMCs. Source of these receptors: a boy aged 5 to 17 in good health and CMV-seronegative.

The V and J genes are TRBV14 and TRBJ1-1; D not resolved. CDR1 and CDR2 (germline): SGHDN, FVKESK. Trimming took off 6 bases at V and 4 bases at J, with 24 bases between the two ends. This CDR3 spans 17 amino acids. The CDR3, as DNA: TGTGCCAGCAGTCCCGGTGAGGAGGTCAGCTATTTCACTGAAGCTTTCTTT. It encodes CASSPGEEVSYFTEAFF.

V and J are TRBV7-9 and TRBJ1-3, with no clear D. The germline V and J ends were trimmed by 1 base and 4 bases, with 8 bases remaining between them. The CDR3 sequence is 14 residues long. From germline, CDR1 is SEHNR and CDR2 FQNEAQ (reference sequence). The CDR3 reads CASSLGSGGNTIYF. Here the CDR3 DNA reads TGTGCCAGCAGCTTAGGTTCAGGAGGAAACACCATATATTTT.

The J gene is TRBJ2-7, the V gene TRBV5-1, with TRBD1 matching 8 bases. CDR3 size: 14 residues. CDR1 SGHRS and CDR2 YFSETQ come from the germline V gene. Germline trimming cut 0 bases from V and 4 bases from J; bases unmatched to any gene: 3. CDR3 residues: CASSLGQGWYEQYF. The CDR3, as DNA: TGCGCCAGCAGCTTGGGACAGGGGTGGTACGAGCAGTACTTC.

The chain joins TRBV23-1 to TRBJ2-2; 7 bases are shared with TRBD1. TRBV23-1 is an open reading frame whose function is uncertain. CDR3 size: 16 residues. With V trimmed by 4 bases and J by 0 bases, 5 bases remained unmatched. This CDR3 is CASSRQGRANTGELFF. Written as DNA, the CDR3 is TGCGCCAGCAGTCGACAGGGTCGTGCGAACACCGGGGAGCTGTTTTTT.

CDR3 bases: TGTGCCAGCACCCGGGACTCCCGAGGAGTCACTGAAGCTTTCTTT. Translating it yields CASTRDSRGVTEAFF. The V and J genes are TRBV7-9 and TRBJ1-1; TRBD1 is a possible D gene (5 bases). V was clipped by 7 bases and J by 4 bases, with 19 bases between them. CDR3 size: 15 residues. Germline V lookup: CDR1 SEHNR, CDR2 FQNEAQ (reference sequence).

The genes are TRBV19 and TRBJ1-5, with 7 positions matching TRBD1. There are 15 residues in the CDR3. The V and J ends lost 5 bases and 1 base, in that order; junction bases with no gene match: 5. CDR1 is LNHDA, CDR2 SQIVND, per germline (reference sequence). Here the CDR3 reads CASSGMDRSNQPQHF. CDR3 sequence (DNA): TGTGCCAGTAGTGGCATGGACAGGAGCAATCAGCCCCAGCATTTT.

This chain uses TRBV19 with TRBJ1-1; 7 positions agree with TRBD1. From germline, CDR1 is LNHDA and CDR2 SQIVND (reference sequence). The CDR3 runs 15 residues. V dropped 7 bases and J dropped 3; count of bases not matched to a gene: 11. This CDR3 is CASINTGTAYTEAFF. In DNA, the CDR3 is TGTGCCAGTATAAACACCGGGACAGCCTACACTGAAGCTTTCTTT.

This chain uses TRBV30 with TRBJ2-7; tentatively, D is TRBD2 (7 bases). The CDR3 covers 14 residues. Trimming stripped 0 bases from V and 2 bases from J, with 11 bases between. Germline values: CDR1 GTSNPN, CDR2 SVGIG (reference sequence). DNA for the CDR3: TGTGCCTGGAGTGTGGGGGGGCCGACCTACGAGCAGTACTTC. Translated, it gives CAWSVGGPTYEQYF.

V and J are TRBV11-2 and TRBJ1-1, with D possibly being TRBD1 (6 bases). This CDR3 spans 15 amino acids. V was clipped by 4 bases and J by 1 base, with 13 bases between them. The germline gives CDR1 SGHAT, CDR2 FQNNGV. CDR3 sequence: CASSWQGFPNTEAFF. Here the CDR3 DNA reads TGTGCCAGCAGCTGGCAGGGGTTTCCGAACACTGAAGCTTTCTTT.

The gene calls are TRBV2 and TRBJ2-7; 9 bases fit TRBD2. This CDR3 comprises 16 residues. The V gene's germline CDR1 is SNHLY and CDR2 FYNNEI. After removal of 4 bases from V and 5 bases from J, the junction contained 12 bases not matched to a gene. CDR3 loop: CASSVSGGGGADEQYF. The DNA for the CDR3 is TGTGCCAGCAGTGTTTCAGGCGGCGGGGGGGCCGACGAGCAGTACTTC.

V gene TRBV4-1 combines with J gene TRBJ2-7; no reliable D call. The V end was cut by 5 bases, the J end by 3 bases, with 17 bases between. Germline values: CDR1 MGHRA, CDR2 YSYEKL. The CDR3 spans 15 residues. CDR3 sequence reads: CASSYRRGPGYEQYF. CDR3 nucleotides: TGCGCCAGCAGCTATAGACGTGGCCCGGGCTACGAGCAGTACTTC.